This T cell receptor beta chain appears in the sequencing data of a study of spatial heterogeneity in lung cancer. Background on the study: Sequencing consistently turned up more beta-chain sequences than alpha-chain sequences. Raw reads showed each unique TCR and UMI combination turning up more than ten times on average.

Time point of the sample: sample taken at primary tumor resection. The study sequenced unsorted whole RNA from tumor, nontumor lung or frozen PBMC. The donors comprised approximately 72 untreated early-stage non-small cell lung cancer patients. Germline-derived CDR1 and CDR2 are DFQATT and SNEGSKA (reference sequence). V shed 6 bases, J shed 3 bases, and the junction held 4 bases outside the gene matches. The CDR3 covers 14 residues. TCRdb ran MiXCR on the 5' RACE reads and lists one entry per CDR3 protein. Of under 75,000 distinct CDR3 sequences detected, 10% to 15% appear once; the ten largest clones hold more than 5.5%.

The TCR sequence derives from a male donor with early-stage non-small cell lung cancer. J is TRBJ2-1 and V is TRBV20-1, with TRBD2 matching 11 bases. The specimen comprised PBMCs, sampled at surgery. In nucleotides, the CDR3 is TGCAGTGCGAAACTAGCGGGGGACTACAATGAGCAGTTCTTC. Translated, it gives CSAKLAGDYNEQFF.